One T cell receptor (beta chain) is described in this entry. Germline CDR1 and CDR2: SGHRS and YFSETQ. V lost 4 bases, J lost 1 base, and 8 bases lay in between. This CDR3 comprises 14 residues. The data belong to a study of T cell changes during pregnancy in multiple sclerosis. Clones were read by immunoSEQ multiplex PCR, and TCRdb kept only the in-frame ones, dropping some. Of 40,000 to 45,000 clones in the sample, roughly 94% are singletons; the top ten hold about 1.8%. The sample consisted of peripheral blood, taken in the third trimester of pregnancy. This receptor was obtained from a female donor with multiple sclerosis, enrolled in a pregnancy study. The chain couples TRBV5-1 to TRBJ2-2; D is undetermined. CDR3 in DNA: TGCGCCAGCAGCACGGCAGGGAACACCGGGGAGCTGTTTTTT. This sequence encodes CASSTAGNTGELFF.